This TCR beta chain was obtained from a study of OX40 agonist ivuxolimab in advanced cancers. On the study more broadly: Participants could have had prior anti-PD-1, anti-PD-L1 or anti-CTLA-4 therapy, and around 40% had some. Among those treated, three patients had partial responses, one with hepatocellular carcinoma and two with cutaneous melanoma.

Looked up from germline, CDR1 is SGHRS and CDR2 is YFSETQ. The CDR3 contains 16 residues. The V segment lost 4 bases and the J segment 0 bases; nucleotides outside the gene matches: 5. Comments on this clone: Antigen: not known.

Only in-frame clones appear in the TCRdb table, and some are missing; sequencing was by immunoSEQ multiplex PCR. The sample consists of 65,000 to 70,000 clones, roughly 90% of them appearing once. Study-wide findings and caveats: At doses 0.1 to 3.0 mg/kg, CD4+ and CD8+ clones expanded. Among the lowest peripheral clonal expansion occurred in 0.1-3.0 mg/kg partial responders.

Sequences were derived from CD4+ or CD8+ T cells sorted from blood, sampled in a trial of the OX40 agonist ivuxolimab. This rearrangement joins TRBV5-1 to TRBJ2-2; 8 nucleotides match TRBD1. This TCR came from an adult with an advanced solid tumor such as melanoma, head and neck, liver or kidney cancer. The CDR3 coding sequence is TGCGCCAGCAGCGGCAGGGGGCCCCCGAACACCGGGGAGCTGTTTTTT. Protein: CASSGRGPPNTGELFF.